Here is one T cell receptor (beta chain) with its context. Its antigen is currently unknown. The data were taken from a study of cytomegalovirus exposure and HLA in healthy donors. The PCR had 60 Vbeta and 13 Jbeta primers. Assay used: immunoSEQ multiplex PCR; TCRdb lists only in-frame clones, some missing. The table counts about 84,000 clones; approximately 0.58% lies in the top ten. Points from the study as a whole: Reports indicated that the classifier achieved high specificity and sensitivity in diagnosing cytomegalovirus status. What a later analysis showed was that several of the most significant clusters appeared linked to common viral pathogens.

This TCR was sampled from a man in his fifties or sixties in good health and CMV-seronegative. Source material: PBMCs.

The CDR3 loop reads CASSSSGGANTGELFF. In DNA form, the CDR3 reads TGTGCCAGCAGCTCCTCAGGGGGCGCGAACACCGGGGAGCTGTTTTTT. The V and J genes are TRBV9 and TRBJ2-2; 8 bases map to TRBD1. V gave up 4 bases and J gave up 0 bases; unmatched junction bases: 5. The V gene's germline CDR1 is SGDLS and CDR2 YYNGEE. The CDR3 contains 16 residues.